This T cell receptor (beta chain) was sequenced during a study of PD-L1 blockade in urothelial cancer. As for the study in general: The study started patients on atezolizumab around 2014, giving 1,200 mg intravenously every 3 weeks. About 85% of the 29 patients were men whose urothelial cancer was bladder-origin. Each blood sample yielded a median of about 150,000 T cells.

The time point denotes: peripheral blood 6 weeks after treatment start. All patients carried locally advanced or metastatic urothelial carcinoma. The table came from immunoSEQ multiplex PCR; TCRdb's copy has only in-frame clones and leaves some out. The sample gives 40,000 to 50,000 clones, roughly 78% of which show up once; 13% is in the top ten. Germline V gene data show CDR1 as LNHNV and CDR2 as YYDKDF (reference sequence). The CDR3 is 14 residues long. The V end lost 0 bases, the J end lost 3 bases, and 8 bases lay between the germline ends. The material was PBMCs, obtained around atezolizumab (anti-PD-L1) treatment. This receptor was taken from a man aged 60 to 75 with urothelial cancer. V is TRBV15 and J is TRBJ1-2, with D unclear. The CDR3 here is CATSRDAADYGYTF. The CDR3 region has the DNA TGTGCCACCAGCAGAGATGCCGCAGACTATGGCTACACCTTC.